Listed below are T cell receptor beta chains from one sample, sequenced in a study of cytomegalovirus exposure and HLA in healthy donors. Assay: immunoSEQ multiplex PCR; the TCRdb copy retains only in-frame clones and omits some. This table has 150,000 to 160,000 clones, 80% appearing once. The sequencing input was PBMCs. The receptors were sampled from a woman between 35 and 50 years old in good health and CMV-seropositive. Both conserved end residues are part of each CDR3. Fields, in order: J gene, D gene, clone size, V gene, CDR3 protein, CDR3 DNA. D genes are given only for firm matches. Clone size is not always given. Where it is, it says once, few, many or a class for expanded clones.

TRBJ2-1	TRBD1	NA	TRBV2	CASSGVWTGHNEQFF	TGTGCCAGCAGTGGGGTATGGACAGGGCATAATGAGCAGTTCTTC
TRBJ1-5	NA	NA	TRBV18	CASSPLSSGLPPSNQPQHF	TGTGCCAGCTCACCTCTTTCGTCAGGCCTCCCTCCTAGCAATCAGCCCCAGCATTTT
TRBJ1-1	NA	once	TRBV9	CASSKGPTANTEAFF	TGTGCCAGCTCAAAAGGACCGACAGCGAACACTGAAGCTTTCTTT
TRBJ2-3	TRBD2	NA	TRBV18	CASSPFVTSGRAVNTDTQYF	TGTGCCAGCTCACCATTCGTGACTAGCGGGAGGGCCGTGAACACAGATACGCAGTATTTT
TRBJ1-1	NA	NA	TRBV14	CASSPPGMNTEAFF	TGTGCCAGCAGCCCACCAGGGATGAACACTGAAGCTTTCTTT
TRBJ1-5	NA	NA	TRBV2	CASGDGEDQPQHF	TGTGCCAGCGGGGACGGGGAGGATCAGCCCCAGCATTTT
TRBJ1-2	TRBD1	NA	TRBV27	CASSYTGTGLHYGYTF	TGTGCCAGCAGTTACACCGGGACAGGACTACACTATGGCTACACCTTC
TRBJ2-1	TRBD2	NA	TRBV11-2	CASSLRLAGDYEQFF	TGTGCCAGCAGCCTGCGACTAGCGGGAGACTATGAGCAGTTCTTC
TRBJ1-1	NA	NA	TRBV4-2	CASAAEGRSTEAFF	TGTGCCAGCGCCGCGGAGGGCCGTTCCACTGAAGCTTTCTTT
TRBJ2-7	TRBD2	few	TRBV27	CASSSGTSGRTEQYF	TGTGCCAGCAGTTCCGGGACTAGCGGGAGGACCGAGCAGTACTTC
TRBJ2-3	NA	NA	TRBV28	CASSLWRQGKDTQYF	TGTGCCAGCAGTTTATGGAGGCAGGGAAAAGATACGCAGTATTTT
TRBJ1-2	NA	once	TRBV7-2	CASSLVLQGSGYTF	TGTGCCAGCAGCTTAGTCTTACAGGGAAGTGGCTACACCTTC
TRBJ1-1	TRBD1	NA	TRBV4-2	CASSQAPTGVSEAFF	TGTGCCAGCAGCCAGGCTCCAACAGGGGTCTCTGAAGCTTTCTTT
TRBJ2-3	TRBD2	NA	TRBV7-3	CASSSKGGSGDTQYF	TGTGCCAGCAGCTCTAAGGGAGGGAGCGGAGATACGCAGTATTTT
TRBJ2-3	TRBD2	NA	TRBV7-9	CASSHGLAGLILDTQYF	TGTGCCAGCAGCCATGGACTAGCGGGACTGATTTTGGATACGCAGTATTTT
TRBJ2-7	TRBD1	NA	TRBV7-9	CASSLPPQGARYEQYF	TGTGCCAGCAGCTTACCCCCACAGGGGGCGCGATACGAGCAGTACTTC
TRBJ2-7	TRBD1	NA	TRBV2	CASSQRDRANHEQYF	TGTGCCAGCAGCCAACGGGACAGGGCCAATCACGAGCAGTACTTC
TRBJ2-7	TRBD1	NA	TRBV4-1	CASSRDRVSEEQYF	TGCGCCAGCAGTCGGGACAGGGTGTCCGAAGAGCAGTACTTC
TRBJ2-7	TRBD1	NA	TRBV6-1	CASSLIQGASYEQYF	TGTGCCAGCAGTTTAATACAGGGGGCATCCTACGAGCAGTACTTC
TRBJ2-2	TRBD2	NA	TRBV11-2	CASSPRPVGGRRSGELFF	TGTGCCAGCAGCCCTCGTCCCGTCGGCGGGAGGCGTAGCGGGGAGCTGTTTTTT
TRBJ1-5	TRBD1	NA	TRBV10-2	CASRQGTRPQHF	TGCGCCAGCAGACAGGGGACACGGCCCCAGCATTTT
TRBJ2-6	NA	NA	TRBV27	CASSPRGSGANVLTF	TGTGCCAGCAGTCCCCGGGGCTCTGGGGCCAACGTCCTGACTTTC
TRBJ1-1	TRBD1	NA	TRBV6-6	CASSRDRDGMNTEAFF	TGTGCCAGCAGTCGGGACAGGGATGGGATGAACACTGAAGCTTTCTTT
TRBJ2-3	NA	NA	TRBV10-2	CASSESRGLRTDTQYF	TGCGCCAGCAGTGAGTCGCGCGGGCTACGCACAGATACGCAGTATTTT
TRBJ2-2	TRBD1	NA	TRBV2	CASIHGGTGSTTGELFF	TGTGCCAGCATCCACGGGGGGACAGGGTCCACCACCGGGGAGCTGTTTTTT
TRBJ2-1	TRBD1	NA	TRBV7-3	CASSLSGQGNNEQFF	TGTGCCAGCAGCCTCTCGGGACAGGGGAACAATGAGCAGTTCTTC
TRBJ2-5	NA	NA	TRBV4-2	CASSQSAGNPPGETQYF	TGTGCCAGCAGCCAAAGCGCAGGGAATCCCCCCGGGGAGACCCAGTACTTC
TRBJ1-5	NA	NA	TRBV19	CASSLGQNGQPQHF	TGTGCCAGTAGCCTTGGACAAAATGGGCAGCCCCAGCATTTT
TRBJ1-1	NA	NA	TRBV5-4	CASSYGATEAFF	TGTGCCAGCAGCTATGGGGCGACTGAAGCTTTCTTT
TRBJ2-1	NA	NA	TRBV4-2	CASSQVFDEQFF	TGTGCCAGCAGCCAAGTATTCGATGAGCAGTTCTTC
TRBJ1-4	TRBD1	NA	TRBV2	CASRAQGLREKLFF	TGTGCCAGCAGGGCACAGGGGCTAAGAGAAAAACTGTTTTTT
TRBJ1-2	NA	NA	TRBV28	CASSSSRLYGYTF	TGTGCCAGCAGTTCCAGCAGACTCTATGGCTACACCTTC
TRBJ1-2	NA	once	TRBV6-5	CATRAGVNYGYTF	TGTGCCACCCGGGCGGGGGTCAACTATGGCTACACCTTC
TRBJ1-5	NA	NA	TRBV28	CASRTLGAGSNQPQHF	TGTGCCAGCAGGACCCTAGGGGCAGGGAGCAATCAGCCCCAGCATTTT
TRBJ2-7	NA	NA	TRBV29-1	CSDRDNSYEQYF	TGCAGCGACCGGGACAACTCCTACGAGCAGTACTTC
TRBJ1-1	NA	few	TRBV5-4	CASSLDSEAFF	TGTGCCAGCAGCTTGGACAGTGAAGCTTTCTTT
TRBJ2-3	TRBD2	NA	TRBV5-1	CASSWELSGSVKDTQYF	TGCGCCAGCAGCTGGGAACTTAGCGGGAGTGTCAAAGATACGCAGTATTTT
TRBJ2-1	NA	NA	TRBV13	CASSSTSSPYNEQFF	TGTGCCAGCAGCTCGACATCGAGCCCCTACAATGAGCAGTTCTTC
TRBJ2-7	NA	NA	TRBV6-5	CASSYSRSGSYEQYF	TGTGCCAGCAGTTACTCGAGATCGGGTTCCTACGAGCAGTACTTC
TRBJ2-5	TRBD1	NA	TRBV14	CASSQGYRGETQYF	TGTGCCAGCAGCCAAGGGTACAGGGGTGAGACCCAGTACTTC
TRBJ1-2	NA	NA	TRBV19	CASSMRRTEINYGYTF	TGTGCCAGTAGTATGCGGAGGACAGAAATCAACTATGGCTACACCTTC
TRBJ2-7	TRBD2	NA	TRBV7-9	CASSLGVAGDSEQYF	TGTGCCAGCAGCTTAGGGGTAGCGGGCGACAGCGAGCAGTACTTC
TRBJ1-1	NA	NA	TRBV7-9	CASSLATGQGTEAFF	TGTGCCAGCAGCTTAGCTACAGGGCAAGGGACTGAAGCTTTCTTT
TRBJ1-1	NA	NA	TRBV5-1	CASSSGGTQNTEAFF	TGCGCCAGCAGCTCCGGGGGGACCCAGAACACTGAAGCTTTCTTT
TRBJ2-5	NA	NA	TRBV2	CASSRLGGSGETQYF	TGTGCCAGCAGTCGACTAGGGGGCTCGGGTGAGACCCAGTACTTC
TRBJ1-1	TRBD1	NA	TRBV30	CAWRGENRGGTEAFF	TGTGCCTGGAGGGGGGAAAACAGGGGAGGCACTGAAGCTTTCTTT